This T cell receptor beta chain emerged from a study of blood T cells in healthy people across ages (dated by TCRdb to between 2014 and 2017). Context from the whole study: In model experiments, template switching captured roughly one uniquely barcoded TCR beta cDNA molecule for every two T cells. The study measured age-related changes in TCR beta repertoire diversity using deep sequencing normalized with unique cDNA molecular identifiers. The donors were split into four age groups: young (average around 15 years), middle-aged (about 40), aged (more than 60) and long-lived (about 82). Donors of different ages were randomly distributed across sequencing lanes to avoid experimental bias. For two donors (one aged 18 to 29 and one aged 80 or older), the study analyzed two additional independent replicas of 1 million unique cDNA reads from the same blood draw. The study at large found these results: Conclusive comparison of naive and antigen-experienced compartments was prevented by the profiling of bulk unsorted PBMCs. As age increased, observed TCR beta diversity per million T cells dropped in a roughly linear way, and a significant reduction was already evident by age roughly 40. Estimates of total diversity from one million sequenced T cells were regarded as lower bounds and underestimates. There was a strong correlation between observed TCR beta diversity and the percentage of naive T cells measured by flow cytometry. Donor CMV infection status was unknown, potentially confounding age-related changes in expanded clonotypes. Compared with the aged group, the long-lived group had more naive CD4+ T cells, fewer expanded clones and increased TCR diversity, a pattern suggesting age selection.

This clonotype was counted only a few times. The antigen this receptor binds is unknown. The sample holds no much larger clone one base away, and base qualities are not on file. Library creation used 5' RACE. TCRdb shows the sequencer as Illumina HiSeq 2500. A second PCR of roughly 7 to 11 cycles was run with a J-beta primer mix and a sample-barcoded 5' primer. A template-switch 5' adaptor carrying 12 random nucleotides introduced a unique molecular identifier onto each TCR beta cDNA molecule. Each sample yielded at least 2.5 million CDR3-containing paired-end reads. First-strand cDNA synthesis was performed from all RNA using the Mint cDNA synthesis kit, with priming by a TRBC-specific oligonucleotide. Following uracil-DNA glycosylase treatment, a first 18-cycle PCR with universal primers M1SS and BC2_uni_R was performed on all cDNA. The authors processed their data as follows. For normalization, 1 million high-quality reads, each with a distinct molecular identifier, were randomly selected from each sample. Reads sharing molecular identifiers were discarded rather than binned into consensus sequences. MiTCR, set to a Q25 quality threshold and the strictest error-elimination algorithm, was used for CDR3 identification, clonotype clustering and error correction. A nonparametric unseen species model with Euler transformation was used to estimate lower-bound total TCR beta diversity. TCRdb trimmed the raw reads at Q25, called clones with MiXCR and kept productive beta chains. When rows share a CDR3 protein, they turn into one entry using the most common DNA and genes. TCRdb, not the original authors, processed these V and J calls. The sample records 1.5 million to 2 million distinct CDR3 sequences, around half of which are singletons. Less than 2.5% of the sample belongs to the ten largest clones.

Ends trimmed: V by 7 bases, J by 3 bases; bases unmatched to a gene: 3. The CDR3 runs 13 residues from the cysteine to the phenylalanine. Only the CDR3 DNA is retained, 39 bases long and in frame from the first base. CDR1 MDHEN and CDR2 SYDVKM are derived from the germline V gene. The roughly 39 donors, aged about 6 to 95 years, were systemically healthy Caucasian individuals from Russia. Each donor gave approximately 10 milliliters of peripheral blood, collected into EDTA-treated Vacutainer tubes. Ficoll-Paque density-gradient centrifugation was used to isolate PBMCs, with at least 7 million per sample. Trizol reagent was used to extract total RNA from the PBMCs, yielding at least 5.5 micrograms per sample. For every donor, an aliquot of PBMCs went through flow cytometry to measure the percentages of naive CD45RAhigh/CD27high T cells.

Recombination joined TRBV28 with TRBJ1-5, and TRBD1 matches 7 of the central bases. Sequenced: blood. This TCR came from a woman aged 40 to 50 in good health. The DNA sequence is as follows: TGTGCCAGCAACGACAGGGCCAATCAGCCCCAGCATTTT. Translated, this is CASNDRANQPQHF.